A selection of T cell receptor beta chains follows, all from one sample in a study of T cell responses to AZD1222 COVID-19 vaccine. Here immunoSEQ multiplex PCR was the method, and the copy in TCRdb shows in-frame clones only, minus some. The sample has around 130,000 clones, approximately 86% seen once. The sample was peripheral blood, taken 28 days after the second AZD1222 dose. The receptors stem from an adult who received the AZD1222 COVID-19 vaccine. CDR3s include the opening cysteine and the closing phenylalanine or tryptophan. Not every row has a clone size; where given, it reads once, few, many or a size class.

size	J	V	CDR3
once	TRBJ1-5	TRBV3-1/TRBV3-2	CASSPDRDGQPQHF
.	TRBJ2-4	TRBV7-2	CASSSQGGQNIQYF
.	TRBJ2-3	TRBV3-1/TRBV3-2	CASAGYTQYF
few	TRBJ1-3	TRBV9	CASSVDTASGNTIYF
.	TRBJ1-3	TRBV5-1	CASGSGNTIYF
.	TRBJ1-2	TRBV28	CASSLAGIRGYGYTF
.	TRBJ1-1	TRBV19	CASSMRQGENTEAFF
.	TRBJ1-5	TRBV20-1	CSASQDRASNQPQHF
.	TRBJ2-7	TRBV15	CATSRDPGTKGEQYF
.	TRBJ1-2	TRBV7-9	CASSNVYGYTF
.	TRBJ1-4	TRBV4-3	CASDNEKLFF
few	TRBJ2-7	TRBV27	CASSLKSPSGRFYVREQYF
.	TRBJ2-1	TRBV6-5	CASRINFEQFF
.	TRBJ1-6	TRBV4-2	CASSQETAGLSSYNSPLHF
.	TRBJ1-4	TRBV9	CASSVEGRNSEKLFF
.	TRBJ2-7	TRBV19	CASSIGGASYEQYF
.	TRBJ1-4	TRBV7-2	CASSLQGTNEKLFF
.	TRBJ1-1	TRBV29-1	CSAVTGTEAFF
.	TRBJ2-1	TRBV3-1/TRBV3-2	CASSTRISGEYEQFF
.	TRBJ1-1	TRBV12-3/TRBV12-4	CASSMTGRTEAFF
.	TRBJ2-1	TRBV7-3	CASSLSADGGEQFF
.	TRBJ2-3	TRBV7-8	CASSLVGSHTDTQYF
.	TRBJ1-1	TRBV11-3	CASSLGGEAFF
.	TRBJ1-5	TRBV19	CASSELGTGVDQPQHF
.	TRBJ2-1	TRBV4-1	CASSQDPGAWSNEQFF
.	TRBJ1-6	TRBV7-6	CASSLEAGSYSPLHF
.	TRBJ1-4	TRBV5-1	CASSGGTGREKLFF
.	TRBJ2-2	TRBV14	CASSQPGTGNTGELFF
.	TRBJ2-1	TRBV10-3	CATQPGLADNEQFF
.	TRBJ2-7	TRBV14	CASSQSPDRAGEQYF
.	TRBJ1-5	TRBV5-1	CASSLTQGSQPQHF
.	TRBJ1-2	TRBV11-3	CASSLGSLMGGYTF
.	TRBJ1-5	TRBV28	CASRADIRGWSNQPQHF
.	TRBJ2-1	TRBV6-5	CASSYSMGSPNEQFF
once	TRBJ2-5	TRBV18	CASSPRDGEETQYF
.	TRBJ2-5	TRBV3-1/TRBV3-2	CASSRSQETQYF
.	TRBJ2-5	TRBV7-6	CASSLGVSNFQTQYF
once	TRBJ1-2	TRBV6-2/TRBV6-3	CASSPTANYGYTF
.	TRBJ1-1	TRBV18	CASSQLGGFDTEAFF
.	TRBJ2-1	TRBV20-1	CSASSWGGGNEQFF
.	TRBJ2-3	TRBV25-1	CASREDLAGGPDTQYF
.	TRBJ1-4	TRBV6-6	CASSLNEKLFF
.	TRBJ1-1	TRBV2	CAIGTANTEAFF
.	TRBJ1-2	TRBV4-3	CASSQDTGGNNYGYTF
.	TRBJ1-5	TRBV27	CASSPSYQPQHF
few	TRBJ1-2	TRBV2	CASSAGTSYGYTF
.	TRBJ1-3	TRBV7-9	CASHSTSGNTIYF
once	TRBJ1-2	TRBV28	CASSRASYGYTF
.	TRBJ1-1	TRBV11-3	CARLAPRAFF
few	TRBJ2-1	TRBV5-6	CASSLGLRTEQFF
.	TRBJ2-7	TRBV11-2	CASSSQTGVDEQYF
.	TRBJ2-5	TRBV5-1	CASSLGVETQYF
.	TRBJ2-5	TRBV5-4	CASSFQGAGETQYF
.	TRBJ1-6	TRBV7-2	CASSLGQYSSYNSPLHF